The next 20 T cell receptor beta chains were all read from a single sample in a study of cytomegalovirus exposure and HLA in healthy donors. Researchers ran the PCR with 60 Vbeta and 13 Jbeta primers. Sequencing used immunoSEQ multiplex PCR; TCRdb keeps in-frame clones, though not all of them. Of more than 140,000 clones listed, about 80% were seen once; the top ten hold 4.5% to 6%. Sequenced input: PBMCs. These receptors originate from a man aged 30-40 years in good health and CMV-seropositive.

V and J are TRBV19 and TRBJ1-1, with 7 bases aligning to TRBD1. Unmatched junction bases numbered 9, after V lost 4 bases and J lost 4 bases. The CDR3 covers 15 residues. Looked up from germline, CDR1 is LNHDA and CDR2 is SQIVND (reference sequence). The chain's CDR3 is CASSSPTEGATEAFF. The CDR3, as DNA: TGTGCCAGTAGTAGCCCTACAGAGGGGGCCACTGAAGCTTTCTTT.

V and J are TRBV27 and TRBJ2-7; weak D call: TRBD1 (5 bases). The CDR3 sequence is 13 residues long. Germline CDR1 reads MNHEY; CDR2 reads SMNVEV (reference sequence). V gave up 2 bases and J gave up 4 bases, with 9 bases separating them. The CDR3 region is CASSLQGRYEQYF. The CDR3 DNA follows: TGTGCCAGCAGTTTACAGGGTAGGTACGAGCAGTACTTC.

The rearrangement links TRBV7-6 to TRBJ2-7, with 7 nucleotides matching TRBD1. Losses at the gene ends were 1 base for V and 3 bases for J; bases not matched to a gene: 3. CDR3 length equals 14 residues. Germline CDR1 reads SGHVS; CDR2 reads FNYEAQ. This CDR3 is CASSLGTGIYEQYF. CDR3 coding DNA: TGTGCCAGCAGCTTAGGGACAGGTATCTACGAGCAGTACTTC. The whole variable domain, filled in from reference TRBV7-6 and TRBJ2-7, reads GAGVSQSPRYKVTKRGQDVALRCDPISGHVSLYWYRQALGQGPEFLTYFNYEAQQDKSGLPNDRFSAERPEGSISTLTIQRTEQRDSAMYRCASSLGTGIYEQYFGPGTRLTVT.

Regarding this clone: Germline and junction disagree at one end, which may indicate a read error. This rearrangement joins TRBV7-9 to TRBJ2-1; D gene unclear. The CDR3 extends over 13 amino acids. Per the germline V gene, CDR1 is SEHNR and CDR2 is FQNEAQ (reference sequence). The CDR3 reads CSSSFAVNNEQFF. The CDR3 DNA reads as TGTTCCAGCAGCTTCGCGGTAAACAATGAGCAGTTCTTC.

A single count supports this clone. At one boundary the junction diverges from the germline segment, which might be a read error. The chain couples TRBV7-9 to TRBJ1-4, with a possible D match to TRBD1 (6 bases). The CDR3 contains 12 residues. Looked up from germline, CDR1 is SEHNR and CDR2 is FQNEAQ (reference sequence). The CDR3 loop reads CSSSYSTGKLFF. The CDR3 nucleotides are TGTTCCAGCAGCTATTCAACAGGGAAGTTGTTTTTT.

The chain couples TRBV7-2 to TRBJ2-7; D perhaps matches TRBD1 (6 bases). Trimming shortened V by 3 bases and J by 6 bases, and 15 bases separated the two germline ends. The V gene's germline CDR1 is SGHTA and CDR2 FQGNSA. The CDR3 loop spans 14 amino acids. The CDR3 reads CASSFAAGEREQYF. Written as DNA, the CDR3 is TGTGCCAGCAGCTTTGCTGCAGGGGAGCGCGAGCAGTACTTC.

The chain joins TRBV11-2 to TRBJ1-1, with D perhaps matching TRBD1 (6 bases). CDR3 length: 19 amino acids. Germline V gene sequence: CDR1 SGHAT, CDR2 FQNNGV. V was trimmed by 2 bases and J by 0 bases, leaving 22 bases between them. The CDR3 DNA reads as TGTGCCAGCAGCTTATTTAGTGTGAGACAGGAAGAAATGAACACTGAAGCTTTCTTT. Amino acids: CASSLFSVRQEEMNTEAFF.

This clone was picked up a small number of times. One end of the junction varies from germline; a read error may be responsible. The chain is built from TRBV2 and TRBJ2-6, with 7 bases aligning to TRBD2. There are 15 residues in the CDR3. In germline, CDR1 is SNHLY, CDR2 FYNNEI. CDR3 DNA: TGTGCCAGCAGTGATGGCCAGGGAGGGGCCAACGGCCTGACTTTC. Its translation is CASSDGQGGANGLTF.

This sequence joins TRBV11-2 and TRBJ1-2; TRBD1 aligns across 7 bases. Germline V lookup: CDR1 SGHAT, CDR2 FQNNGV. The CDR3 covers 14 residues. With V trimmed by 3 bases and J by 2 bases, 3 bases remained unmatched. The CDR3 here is CASSFSTGNYGYTF. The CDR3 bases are TGTGCCAGCAGCTTTTCGACAGGGAACTATGGCTACACCTTC. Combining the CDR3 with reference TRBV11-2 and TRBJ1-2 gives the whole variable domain EAGVAQSPRYKIIEKRQSVAFWCNPISGHATLYWYQQILGQGPKLLIQFQNNGVVDDSQLPKDRFSAERLKGVDSTLKIQPAKLEDSAVYLCASSFSTGNYGYTFGSGTRLTVV.

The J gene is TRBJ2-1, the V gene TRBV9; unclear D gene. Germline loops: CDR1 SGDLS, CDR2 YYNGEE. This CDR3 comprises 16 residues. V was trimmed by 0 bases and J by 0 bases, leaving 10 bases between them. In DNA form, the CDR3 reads TGTGCCAGCAGCGTAGGGGCTGGAAGCTCCTACAATGAGCAGTTCTTC. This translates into CASSVGAGSSYNEQFF.

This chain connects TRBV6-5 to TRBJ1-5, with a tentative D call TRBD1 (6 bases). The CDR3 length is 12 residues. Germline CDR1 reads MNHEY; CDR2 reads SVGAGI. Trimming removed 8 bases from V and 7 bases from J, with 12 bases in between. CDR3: CASPSGDQPQHF. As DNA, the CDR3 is TGTGCCAGCCCCTCAGGGGACCAGCCCCAGCATTTT.

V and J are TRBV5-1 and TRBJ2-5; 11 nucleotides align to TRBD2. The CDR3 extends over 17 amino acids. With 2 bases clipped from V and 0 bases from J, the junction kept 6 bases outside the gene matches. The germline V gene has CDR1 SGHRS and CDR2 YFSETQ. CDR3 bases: TGCGCCAGCAGCTTACGACTAGCGGGACCGAACCAAGAGACCCAGTACTTC. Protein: CASSLRLAGPNQETQYF. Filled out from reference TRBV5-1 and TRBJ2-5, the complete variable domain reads KAGVTQTPRYLIKTRGQQVTLSCSPISGHRSVSWYQQTPGQGLQFLFEYFSETQRNKGNFPGRFSGRQFSNSRSEMNVSTLELGDSALYLCASSLRLAGPNQETQYFGPGTRLLVL.

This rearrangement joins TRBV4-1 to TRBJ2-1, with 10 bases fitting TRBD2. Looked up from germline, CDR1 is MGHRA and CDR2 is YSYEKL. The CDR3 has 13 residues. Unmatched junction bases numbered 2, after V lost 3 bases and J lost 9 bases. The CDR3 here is CASSQLAGAEQFF. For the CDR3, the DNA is TGCGCCAGCAGCCAGCTAGCGGGAGCTGAGCAGTTCTTC.

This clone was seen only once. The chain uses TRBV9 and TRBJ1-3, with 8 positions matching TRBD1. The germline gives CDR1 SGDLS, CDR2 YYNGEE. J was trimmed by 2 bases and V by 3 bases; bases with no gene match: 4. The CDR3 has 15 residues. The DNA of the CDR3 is TGTGCCAGCAGCGCGGGGACAGGAGCTGGAAACACCATATATTTT. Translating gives CASSAGTGAGNTIYF.

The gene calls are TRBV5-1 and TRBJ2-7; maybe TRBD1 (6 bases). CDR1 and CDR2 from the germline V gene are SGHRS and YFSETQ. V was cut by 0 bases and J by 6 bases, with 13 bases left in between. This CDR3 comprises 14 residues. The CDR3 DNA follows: TGCGCCAGCAGCTTGGAATCAGGGGTCGGCGAGCAGTACTTC. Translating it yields CASSLESGVGEQYF.

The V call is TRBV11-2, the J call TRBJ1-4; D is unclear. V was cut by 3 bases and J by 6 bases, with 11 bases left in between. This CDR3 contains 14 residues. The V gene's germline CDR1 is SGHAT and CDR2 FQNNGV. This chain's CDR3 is CASSFTGLDEKLFF. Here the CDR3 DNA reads TGTGCCAGCAGCTTCACCGGTCTGGATGAAAAACTGTTTTTT. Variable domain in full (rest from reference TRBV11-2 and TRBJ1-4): EAGVAQSPRYKIIEKRQSVAFWCNPISGHATLYWYQQILGQGPKLLIQFQNNGVVDDSQLPKDRFSAERLKGVDSTLKIQPAKLEDSAVYLCASSFTGLDEKLFFGSGTQLSVL.

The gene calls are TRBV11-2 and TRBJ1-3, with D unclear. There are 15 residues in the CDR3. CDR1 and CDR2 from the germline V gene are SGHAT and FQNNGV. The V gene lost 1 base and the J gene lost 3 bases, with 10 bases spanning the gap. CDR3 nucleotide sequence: TGTGCCAGCAGCTTAGCAGGTGCCGATGGAAACACCATATATTTT. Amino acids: CASSLAGADGNTIYF.

CDR3 coding DNA: TGCGCCAGCAGCGCGGGCCTAAATGAAAAACTGTTTTTT. It specifies CASSAGLNEKLFF. The V call is TRBV5-1, the J call TRBJ1-4, with D uncertain. Trimming took off 4 bases at V and 5 bases at J, with 9 bases between the two ends. This CDR3 has 13 residues. Germline-derived CDR1 and CDR2 are SGHRS and YFSETQ.

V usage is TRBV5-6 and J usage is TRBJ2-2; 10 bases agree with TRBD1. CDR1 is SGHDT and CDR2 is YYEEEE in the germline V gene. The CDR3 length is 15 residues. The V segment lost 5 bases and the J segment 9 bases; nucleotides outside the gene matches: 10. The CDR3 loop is CASSYGTGEHRELFF. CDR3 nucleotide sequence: TGTGCCAGCAGTTACGGGACAGGGGAACACCGGGAGCTGTTTTTT.

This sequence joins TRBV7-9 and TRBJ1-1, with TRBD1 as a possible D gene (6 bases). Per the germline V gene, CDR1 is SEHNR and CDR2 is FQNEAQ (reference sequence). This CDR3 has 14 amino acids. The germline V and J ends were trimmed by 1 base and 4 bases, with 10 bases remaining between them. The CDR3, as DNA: TGTGCCAGCAGCTTAGGGGCAGGGGTCACTGAAGCTTTCTTT. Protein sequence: CASSLGAGVTEAFF.